This TCR beta chain was documented in a study of T cells in narcolepsy. The overall study: Donors had narcolepsy type 1 or type 2, or were healthy controls.

Using immunoSEQ multiplex PCR, the repertoire was profiled, and TCRdb retains in-frame clones only, with some absent. This sample has fewer than 30,000 clones, with approximately 85% found just once. The CDR3 is made up of 12 amino acids. CDR1 SNHLY and CDR2 FYNNEI come from the germline V gene. The V gene lost 2 bases and the J gene lost 13 bases, with 13 bases spanning the gap. This clone was seen a few times. No antigen is known for it. Study-wide points: Healthy controls reportedly lacked the autoreactive clonotypes serially found in patients' blood. No autoreactive T cell clone sequences appeared in some memory CD4+ repertoires.

What was sequenced was CD45RA- memory CD4+ T cells from PBMCs. The sequence came from a human donor with narcolepsy. This chain connects TRBV2 to TRBJ2-3; D unresolved. CDR3 residues: CASSEFEPAEYF. Written as DNA, the CDR3 is TGTGCCAGCAGTGAATTTGAGCCCGCGGAGTATTTT.